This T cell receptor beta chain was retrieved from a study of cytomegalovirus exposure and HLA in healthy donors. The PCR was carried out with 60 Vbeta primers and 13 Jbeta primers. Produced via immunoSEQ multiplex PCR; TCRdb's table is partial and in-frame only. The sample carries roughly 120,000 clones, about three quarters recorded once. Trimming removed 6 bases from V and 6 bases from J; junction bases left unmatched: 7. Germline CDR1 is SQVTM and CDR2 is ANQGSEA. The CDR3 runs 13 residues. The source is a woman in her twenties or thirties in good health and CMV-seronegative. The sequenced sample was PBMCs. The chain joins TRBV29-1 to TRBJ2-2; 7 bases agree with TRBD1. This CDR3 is CSVRDRQAGELFF. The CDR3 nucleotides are TGCAGCGTCCGGGACAGACAGGCCGGGGAGCTGTTTTTT.